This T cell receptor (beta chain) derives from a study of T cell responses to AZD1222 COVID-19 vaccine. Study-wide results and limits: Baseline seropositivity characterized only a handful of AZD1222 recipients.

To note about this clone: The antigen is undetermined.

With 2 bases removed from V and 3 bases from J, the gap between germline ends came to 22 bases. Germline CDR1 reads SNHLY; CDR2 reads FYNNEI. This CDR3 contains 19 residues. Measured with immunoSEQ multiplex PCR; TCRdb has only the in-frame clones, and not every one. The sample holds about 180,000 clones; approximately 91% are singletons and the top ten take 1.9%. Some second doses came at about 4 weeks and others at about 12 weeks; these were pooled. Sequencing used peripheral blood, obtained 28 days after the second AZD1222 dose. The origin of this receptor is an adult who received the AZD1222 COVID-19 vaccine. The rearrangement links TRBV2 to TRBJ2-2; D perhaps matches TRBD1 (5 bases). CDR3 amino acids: CASSEHPAGRLGDTGELFF. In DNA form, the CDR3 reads TGTGCCAGCAGTGAACACCCGGCAGGGCGATTAGGGGACACCGGGGAGCTGTTTTTT.